This T cell receptor (beta chain) was captured by sequencing in a study of T cell responses to AZD1222 COVID-19 vaccine. Study information: Second-dose timings of about 4 or about 12 weeks were pooled. The study's findings and limits: Spike was spanned by vaccine-associated CD4 TCRs, with dominance at 160-218 and 743-854. Donors in the cohort were predominantly white British and more often female, and clonal diversity was possibly underestimated. Spike-specific TCR breadth and depth rose after two AZD1222 doses.

CDR3 length: 11 residues. V was shortened by 9 bases and J by 0 bases, with 5 bases between the two germline ends. The germline CDR1 and CDR2 sequences are MDHEN and SYDVKM. On this clone: Its antigen is not known.

The assay was immunoSEQ multiplex PCR, and TCRdb's table has in-frame clones only and misses some. This table has tens of thousands of clones, roughly 90% appearing once. This specimen consisted of peripheral blood, obtained on day 0 of AZD1222 vaccination. The receptor comes from an adult in good health. The genes are TRBV28 and TRBJ1-1, with D unresolved. CDR3 in amino acids: CASIMNTEAFF. Here the CDR3 DNA reads TGTGCCAGTATAATGAACACTGAAGCTTTCTTT.